This record concerns one TCR beta chain sequence. The antigen is undetermined. This CDR3 is built from 14 residues. The V and J ends lost 1 base and 3 bases respectively, with 9 bases between them. Germline-derived CDR1 and CDR2 are KGHSH and LQKENI. PCR was performed using 60 Vbeta and 13 Jbeta primers. Libraries were prepared by immunoSEQ multiplex PCR; TCRdb keeps only in-frame clonotypes and omits some of them. In the table there are roughly 190,000 clones, approximately 85% of which are singletons. The data originate from a study of cytomegalovirus exposure and HLA in healthy donors. General study findings and limits: Specific recognition of CMV antigens was confirmed in vitro for three chains (all CMV-associated).

Source material: PBMCs. This TCR came from a woman in her late teens or twenties in good health and CMV-seronegative. The chain employs TRBV18 and TRBJ1-1; D uncertain. The CDR3 nucleotides read TGTGCCAGCTCACCACAGGGAGGCGACACTGAAGCTTTCTTT. Encoded protein: CASSPQGGDTEAFF.